Shown below are 30 T cell receptor beta chains from a single sample sequenced in a study of memory CD4+ T cells and cytomegalovirus serostatus. Single viable CD3+CD4+CD8-CD45RO+ cells were sorted as the memory CD4+ T cells. Profiled with immunoSEQ multiplex PCR; TCRdb holds only in-frame clones, not every one. This sample has some 65,000 clones; about 78% occur once, and the top ten carry less than 0.6%. The source material was memory CD4+ T cells from blood. These receptors all stem from an adult in good health and CMV-seronegative. Some clones in this sample may be carry-over from other donors' samples.

This clone was seen only once. The rearrangement links TRBV5-4 to TRBJ1-2, with 7 nucleotides matching TRBD1. The CDR3 sequence is 15 residues long. V trimming: 0 bases; J trimming: 6 bases; junction bases outside the gene matches: 8. CDR1 SGHNT and CDR2 YYREEE come from the germline V gene (reference sequence). The CDR3: CASSLGGPGGNGYTF. CDR3 coding DNA: TGTGCCAGCAGCTTGGGGGGGCCAGGGGGGAATGGCTACACCTTC.

This clone was picked up a small number of times. This chain uses TRBV21-1 with TRBJ2-2; the DNA was not used to check the table's D call, TRBD1. TRBV21-1 is flagged as a pseudogene. The CDR3 contains 18 residues. Here the CDR3 DNA reads TGTGCCAGCAGCAGAAATTTCAGGGATCCATTGAACACCGGGGAGCTGTTTTTT. Translating gives CASSRNFRDPLNTGELFF.

This chain uses TRBV18 with TRBJ1-1; maybe TRBD1 (5 bases). The CDR3 length is 13 residues. Trimming pared 4 bases from V and 2 bases from J, leaving 8 bases between. Germline CDR1 KGHSH, CDR2 LQKENI. The CDR3 coding sequence is TGTGCCAGCTCACTTACAGGAAACACTGAAGCTTTCTTT. Translating gives CASSLTGNTEAFF.

The rearrangement links TRBV15 to TRBJ2-1, with D possibly matching TRBD1 (5 bases). Trimming took 3 bases from V and 1 from J, leaving 7 bases between them. Germline loops: CDR1 LNHNV, CDR2 YYDKDF (reference sequence). This CDR3 is built from 14 residues. CDR3 sequence (DNA): TGTGCCACCAGCAGTACAGGATCCTACAATGAGCAGTTCTTC. Residues: CATSSTGSYNEQFF.

The V gene is TRBV6-1, the J gene TRBJ1-2; tentative D call: TRBD1 (5 bases). CDR1 and CDR2 from the germline V gene are MNHNS and SASEGT. This CDR3 is built from 13 residues. V dropped 2 bases and J dropped 8 bases, with 12 bases sitting between them. This CDR3 is CASSERQGRGYTF. Here the CDR3 DNA reads TGTGCCAGCAGTGAACGGCAGGGCCGGGGCTACACCTTC.

The chain combines TRBV7-2 with TRBJ1-3; D gene unclear. V was clipped by 5 bases and J by 7 bases, with 12 bases between them. Germline CDR1 and CDR2: SGHTA and FQGNSA. The CDR3 totals 13 residues. The CDR3 sequence: CASSPSQGNTIYF. The CDR3 DNA reads TGTGCCAGCAGCCCCTCACAAGGTAACACCATATATTTT.

The chain carries TRBV30 and TRBJ1-1, with D possibly TRBD1 on 6 matching bases. The V end was cut by 3 bases, the J end by 0 bases, with 14 bases between. CDR3 length: 15 amino acids. Germline loops: CDR1 GTSNPN, CDR2 SVGIG (reference sequence). CDR3 in DNA: TGTGCCTGGAGGCCGGTGACAGGCATGAACACTGAAGCTTTCTTT. It specifies CAWRPVTGMNTEAFF. The full variable domain, completed using reference TRBV30 and TRBJ1-1, is SQTIHQWPATLVQPVGSPLSLECTVEGTSNPNLYWYRQAAGRGLQLLFYSVGIGQISSEVPQNLSASRPQDRQFILSSKKLLLSDSGFYLCAWRPVTGMNTEAFFGQGTRLTVV.

This chain connects TRBV6-5 to TRBJ2-4; 7 nucleotides line up with TRBD1. CDR3 length: 14 residues. Trimming took 5 bases from V and 3 from J; bases not matched to a gene: 4. Germline CDR1 reads MNHEY; CDR2 reads SVGAGI. The CDR3 DNA reads TGTGCCAGCAGTACAGGGGTATACAAAAACATTCAGTACTTC. Its translation is CASSTGVYKNIQYF.

The V and J genes are TRBV7-9 and TRBJ2-1; D might be TRBD1 (6 bases). CDR1 SEHNR and CDR2 FQNEAQ come from the germline V gene (reference sequence). Deletions cut 5 bases from V and 0 bases from J, with 11 bases between. The CDR3 has 15 residues. In nucleotides, the CDR3 is TGTGCCAGCAGCCGACAGGAAAACTCCTACAATGAGCAGTTCTTC. Translated, it gives CASSRQENSYNEQFF.

The V gene is TRBV18, the J gene TRBJ2-1; D not resolved. V was shortened by 6 bases and J by 9 bases, with 27 bases between the two germline ends. CDR3 length equals 17 residues. CDR1 and CDR2 from the germline V gene are KGHSH and LQKENI. In DNA, the CDR3 is TGTGCCAGCTCCATAGGAGTTGGGAACCGAAAAAACACTGAGCAGTTCTTC. It translates to CASSIGVGNRKNTEQFF.

V gene TRBV11-2 combines with J gene TRBJ1-3; D is unresolved. With 1 base removed from V and 7 bases from J, the gap between germline ends came to 8 bases. CDR3 size: 13 residues. Germline loops: CDR1 SGHAT, CDR2 FQNNGV. CDR3 DNA sequence: TGTGCCAGCAGCTTAGGACGTCGGAACACCATATATTTT. It translates to CASSLGRRNTIYF.

This clone was observed once. This sequence joins TRBV7-9 and TRBJ2-2; D gene uncertain. In germline, CDR1 is SEHNR, CDR2 FQNEAQ (reference sequence). The CDR3 consists of 15 residues. V lost 9 bases and J lost 0, with 14 bases in between. The CDR3 DNA reads as TGTGCCAGTAGATTTACGGAGACGAACACCGGGGAGCTGTTTTTT. Translated, it gives CASRFTETNTGELFF.

The chain is built from TRBV6-1 and TRBJ2-1; tentatively, D is TRBD1 or TRBD2 (5 bases each). The V gene's germline CDR1 is MNHNS and CDR2 SASEGT. The CDR3 runs to 15 residues. V lost 5 bases, J lost 1 base, and 12 bases lay in between. CDR3: CASSSPGASYNEQFF. CDR3 nucleotide sequence: TGTGCCAGCAGTTCCCCCGGGGCTTCCTACAATGAGCAGTTCTTC.

The rearrangement joins TRBV5-1 to TRBJ2-2, with TRBD2 matching 12 bases. This CDR3 has 15 residues. The V gene end was trimmed by 5 bases and the J gene end by 7 bases; junction bases not matched to a gene: 6. The germline V gene encodes CDR1 SGHRS and CDR2 YFSETQ. The DNA for the CDR3 is TGCGCCAGCAGGAGACTAGCGGGAGAGGTCGGGGAGCTGTTTTTT. This gives the protein CASRRLAGEVGELFF.

A few counts support this clone. The rearrangement links TRBV15 to TRBJ2-7; 14 positions agree with TRBD2. CDR1 is LNHNV and CDR2 is YYDKDF in the germline V gene (reference sequence). The trim removed 3 bases at V and 5 bases at J, leaving 3 bases unmatched. The CDR3 sequence is 15 residues long. This CDR3 is CATSRGLAGVNEQYF. In DNA, the CDR3 is TGTGCCACCAGCAGGGGACTAGCGGGAGTCAACGAGCAGTACTTC.

The chain employs TRBV28 and TRBJ1-2; D perhaps matches TRBD1 (5 bases). Germline CDR1 is MDHEN and CDR2 is SYDVKM. The CDR3 loop spans 15 amino acids. Trimming left V 6 bases short and J 6 bases short, with 20 bases between. In nucleotides, the CDR3 is TGTGCCAGCAGCCCCGGGGCGCTTTTGAAAGATGGCTACACCTTC. Its translation: CASSPGALLKDGYTF.

The J gene is TRBJ2-6, the V gene TRBV7-3; 9 bases are shared with TRBD1. This CDR3 comprises 19 residues. V trimming: 5 bases; J trimming: 2 bases; junction bases outside the gene matches: 13. Germline assignment: CDR1 SGHTA and CDR2 FQGTGA. In nucleotides, the CDR3 is TGTGCCAGCAGCCCCCCCCGGGACAGGGACTCCGCTGGGGCCAACGTCCTGACTTTC. Translation gives CASSPPRDRDSAGANVLTF.

This sequence joins TRBV28 and TRBJ2-7, with D tentatively TRBD1 (6 bases). Trimming left V 4 bases short and J 3 bases short, with 13 bases between. The CDR3 extends over 14 amino acids. Per germline, CDR1 MDHEN and CDR2 SYDVKM. The CDR3 protein is CASSSPVRGYEQYF. In nucleotides, the CDR3 is TGTGCCAGCAGTTCCCCGGTCAGGGGCTACGAGCAGTACTTC.

This clone appeared a few times. This chain joins TRBV5-4 and TRBJ2-5; 13 bases align to TRBD2. J gave up 5 bases and V 4 bases, and 8 bases lay outside the gene matches. The germline CDR1 and CDR2 sequences are SGHNT and YYREEE (reference sequence). The CDR3 consists of 16 residues. CDR3 residues: CASSPRTSGSGETQYF. The CDR3 DNA sequence: TGTGCCAGCAGCCCGCGGACTAGCGGGAGTGGGGAGACCCAGTACTTC.

The sample holds one count of this clone. The rearrangement links TRBV19 to TRBJ2-7, with 8 bases fitting TRBD2. Germline V CDR1 and CDR2: LNHDA, SQIVND (reference sequence). Trimming cost V 3 bases and J 2 bases; bases outside gene matches: 3. There are 14 residues in the CDR3. The CDR3 DNA sequence: TGTGCCAGTAGTATGCTAGCGGGTCCCTACGAGCAGTACTTC. It codes for CASSMLAGPYEQYF.

The chain is built from TRBV2 and TRBJ1-1; unclear D gene. Trimming left V 7 bases short and J 1 base short, with 10 bases between. Germline lookup yields CDR1 SNHLY and CDR2 FYNNEI. There are 13 residues in the CDR3. CDR3: CASTRGWNTEAFF. CDR3 DNA: TGTGCCAGCACTCGGGGTTGGAACACTGAAGCTTTCTTT.

As concerns this clone: An end of the junction differs from the germline gene, which may be a read error. Other nucleotide sequences from this sample produce the same CDR3. The gene calls are TRBV25-1 and TRBJ1-1, with D tentatively TRBD1 (5 bases). This CDR3 is 10 amino acids long. Germline V gene lookup returns CDR1 MGHDK and CDR2 SYGVNS. CDR3 DNA: TGCGCCAGCAGGGACACTGAAGCTTTCTTT. This sequence encodes CASRDTEAFF.

The chain carries TRBV5-4 and TRBJ1-3, with D maybe TRBD1 (6 bases). The CDR3 consists of 16 residues. Deletions cut 2 bases from V and 1 base from J, with 13 bases between. Germline V gives CDR1 SGHNT, CDR2 YYREEE (reference sequence). CDR3 region: CASSFQQGRSGNTIYF. CDR3 bases: TGTGCCAGCAGCTTCCAACAGGGAAGATCTGGAAACACCATATATTTT.

The rearrangement joins TRBV9 to TRBJ2-7, with TRBD2 matching over 10 bases. The trim removed 0 bases at V and 3 bases at J, leaving 12 bases unmatched. CDR1 is SGDLS and CDR2 is YYNGEE in the germline V gene. This CDR3 region has 18 residues. CDR3 region: CASSVGSSGGDHIYEQYF. In DNA form, the CDR3 reads TGTGCCAGCAGCGTAGGTTCCAGCGGGGGGGATCACATCTACGAGCAGTACTTC.

The chain uses TRBV2 and TRBJ2-1; D call uncertain. CDR3 size: 13 residues. V lost 1 base, J lost 8 bases, and 9 bases lay in between. Germline assignment: CDR1 SNHLY and CDR2 FYNNEI. This CDR3 is CASSEVPWDEQFF. DNA for the CDR3: TGTGCCAGCAGTGAAGTGCCCTGGGATGAGCAGTTCTTC.

This clone was found once. The chain is built from TRBV27 and TRBJ2-1; 13 bases are shared with TRBD2. With 6 bases clipped from V and 2 bases from J, the junction kept 7 bases outside the gene matches. Looked up from germline, CDR1 is MNHEY and CDR2 is SMNVEV (reference sequence). This CDR3 is 17 amino acids long. The DNA for the CDR3 is TGTGCCAGCAGGCGAGGGACTAGCGGGAACCCCTACAATGAGCAGTTCTTC. It is translated as CASRRGTSGNPYNEQFF.

The rearrangement joins TRBV29-1 to TRBJ2-5; D not resolved. The CDR3 has 13 amino acids. The germline gives CDR1 SQVTM, CDR2 ANQGSEA. V lost 4 bases and J lost 1, with 10 bases in between. CDR3 sequence (DNA): TGCAGCGTTGGCCTACAGATCCAAGAGACCCAGTACTTC. Its protein is CSVGLQIQETQYF.

V is TRBV9 and J is TRBJ2-2; D ambiguous. The CDR3 spans 15 residues. V was pared by 2 bases and J by 0 bases, with 8 bases between. CDR1 SGDLS and CDR2 YYNGEE come from the germline V gene. The CDR3 DNA is TGTGCCAGCAGCGTTCGCAGCTCGAACACCGGGGAGCTGTTTTTT. Its translation: CASSVRSSNTGELFF.

The chain links TRBV6-4 to TRBJ1-1, with 9 bases that match TRBD1. Germline V gives CDR1 MRHNA, CDR2 SNTAGT. This CDR3 contains 14 residues. V shed 7 bases and J 3 bases; nucleotides not matched to a gene: 6. In DNA form, the CDR3 reads TGTGCCAGCACCTCCGGGACAGGGTACACTGAAGCTTTCTTT. It codes for CASTSGTGYTEAFF.

This chain connects TRBV27 to TRBJ1-3; 9 nucleotides line up with TRBD1. J was trimmed by 3 bases and V by 8 bases; bases with no gene match: 2. The CDR3 length is 13 residues. CDR1 and CDR2 from the germline V gene are MNHEY and SMNVEV (reference sequence). CDR3 bases: TGTGCCAGCTGGGGACAGGGTGGAAACACCATATATTTT. Protein product: CASWGQGGNTIYF.